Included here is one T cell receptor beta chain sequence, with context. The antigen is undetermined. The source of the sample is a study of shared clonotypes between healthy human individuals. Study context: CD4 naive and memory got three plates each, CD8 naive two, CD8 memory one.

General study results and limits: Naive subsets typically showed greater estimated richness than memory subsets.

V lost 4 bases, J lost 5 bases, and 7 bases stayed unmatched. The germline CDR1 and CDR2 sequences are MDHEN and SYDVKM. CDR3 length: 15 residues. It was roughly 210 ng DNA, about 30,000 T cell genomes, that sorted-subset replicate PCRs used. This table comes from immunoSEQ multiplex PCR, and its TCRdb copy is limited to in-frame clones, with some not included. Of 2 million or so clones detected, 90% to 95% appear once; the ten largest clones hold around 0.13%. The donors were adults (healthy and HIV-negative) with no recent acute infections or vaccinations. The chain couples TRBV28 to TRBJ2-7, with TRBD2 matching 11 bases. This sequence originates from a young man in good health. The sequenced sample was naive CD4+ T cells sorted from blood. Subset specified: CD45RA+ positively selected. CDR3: CASSSAGLAAHEQYF. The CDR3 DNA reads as TGTGCCAGCAGTTCCGCGGGACTAGCGGCCCACGAGCAGTACTTC.